These 14 T cell receptor beta chains came from one sample sequenced in a study of shared clonotypes between healthy human individuals. Profiling relied on immunoSEQ multiplex PCR, and the TCRdb table lists in-frame clones only, not all of them. This sample has about 520,000 clones, with about 85% found just once. The sample consisted of PBMCs. The receptors were sampled from a woman between 40 and 50 years old in good health. Some clones in this sample may be carry-over from other donors' samples.

This sequence joins TRBV28 and TRBJ1-1, with D perhaps matching TRBD1 (6 bases). Germline V gene lookup returns CDR1 MDHEN and CDR2 SYDVKM. This CDR3 spans 13 amino acids. V shed 6 bases and J shed 10 bases, with 18 bases lying between them. CDR3 in DNA: TGTGCCAGCAGATGGGGGGCGTCTATACGAGCTTTCTTT. It encodes CASRWGASIRAFF.

The rearrangement links TRBV28 to TRBJ2-7; TRBD1 agrees at 7 bases. The germline gives CDR1 MDHEN, CDR2 SYDVKM. V was clipped by 6 bases and J by 2 bases; unmatched bases: 7. The CDR3 loop spans 14 amino acids. The DNA of the CDR3 is TGTGCCAGCAGATCGGGACAGAGTGCCTACGAGCAGTACTTC. This gives the protein CASRSGQSAYEQYF.

V gene TRBV11-3 combines with J gene TRBJ1-1, with D perhaps TRBD1 (5 bases). In germline, CDR1 is SGHNT, CDR2 YENEEA. V was pared by 5 bases and J by 5 bases, with 12 bases between. The CDR3 spans 13 residues. The CDR3 nucleotides read TGTGCCAGCAGCATAGGAGGGGCGACTGAAGCTTTCTTT. The encoded protein is CASSIGGATEAFF.

This clone came up once. A read error may be the cause here, since a much bigger clone is one base away. The gene calls are TRBV18 and TRBJ2-5; tentative D call: TRBD2 (5 bases). Germline V gene sequence: CDR1 KGHSH, CDR2 LQKENI. The CDR3 runs to 13 residues. Trimming took 3 bases from V and 5 from J, leaving 10 bases between them. The CDR3: CASSPGVDETQYF. In DNA, the CDR3 is TGTGCCAGCTCACCGGGAGTGGACGAGACCCAGTACTTC.

V gene TRBV28 combines with J gene TRBJ2-1, with 9 bases fitting TRBD2. Germline CDR1 and CDR2: MDHEN and SYDVKM. This CDR3 is 17 amino acids long. V was pared by 6 bases and J by 3 bases, with 12 bases of the junction left unmatched. The CDR3 here is CASSRPGGSGSYNEQFF. The CDR3 DNA is TGTGCCAGCAGCCGCCCCGGGGGTAGCGGGAGCTACAATGAGCAGTTCTTC.

The chain combines TRBV14 with TRBJ1-1; D remains ambiguous. V shed 4 bases and J shed 3 bases, with 12 bases lying between them. This CDR3 spans 14 amino acids. Germline CDR1 SGHDN, CDR2 FVKESK. CDR3 protein: CASSPRRVDTEAFF. The CDR3, as DNA: TGTGCCAGCAGCCCGAGAAGGGTGGACACTGAAGCTTTCTTT. The complete variable domain, with remaining parts taken from reference TRBV14 and TRBJ1-1, reads EAGVTQFPSHSVIEKGQTVTLRCDPISGHDNLYWYRRVMGKEIKFLLHFVKESKQDESGMPNNRFLAERTGGTYSTLKVQPAELEDSGVYFCASSPRRVDTEAFFGQGTRLTVV.

This clone was counted only a few times. The chain recombines TRBV18 with TRBJ2-7; 8 bases map to TRBD2. Germline V gives CDR1 KGHSH, CDR2 LQKENI. Trimming took 3 bases from V and 6 from J; bases not matched to a gene: 13. The CDR3 runs 16 residues. This CDR3 is CASSPLTTGGTGEQYF. CDR3 nucleotide sequence: TGTGCCAGCTCACCCCTGACTACGGGGGGGACCGGCGAGCAGTACTTC. Full variable domain (outside the CDR3, taken from reference TRBV18 and TRBJ2-7): NAGVMQNPRHLVRRRGQEARLRCSPMKGHSHVYWYRQLPEEGLKFMVYLQKENIIDESGMPKERFSAEFPKEGPSILRIQQVVRGDSAAYFCASSPLTTGGTGEQYFGPGTRLTVT.

The gene calls are TRBV6-1 and TRBJ2-3, with TRBD2 matching over 10 bases. V gave up 5 bases and J gave up 2 bases; unmatched junction bases: 1. CDR3 size: 14 residues. Per the germline V gene, CDR1 is MNHNS and CDR2 is SASEGT. Here the CDR3 reads CASSSGRATDTQYF. The CDR3 DNA reads as TGTGCCAGCAGTAGCGGGAGGGCCACAGATACGCAGTATTTT.

This clone was detected many times. The sample contains more than one DNA sequence encoding this CDR3. This chain joins TRBV10-2 and TRBJ1-5; 9 bases map to TRBD1. CDR1 is WSHSY and CDR2 is SAAADI in the germline V gene. V lost 1 base to trimming and J lost 4 bases; unmatched junction nucleotides: 5. The CDR3 extends over 16 amino acids. The CDR3 sequence is CASSELKGQGNQPQHF. In nucleotides, the CDR3 is TGCGCCAGCAGTGAGTTAAAGGGACAGGGAAATCAGCCCCAGCATTTT.

CDR3 bases: TGTGCCAGCAGTTTACTTGGGACGGTGGGTGAGGATGGCTACACCTTC. It encodes CASSLLGTVGEDGYTF. The chain carries TRBV28 and TRBJ1-2; a weak D match, TRBD1 (5 bases). Trimming left V 2 bases short and J 6 bases short, with 19 bases between. CDR1 is MDHEN and CDR2 is SYDVKM in the germline V gene. The length of the CDR3 is 16 residues.

This clone was detected a few times. The V and J genes are TRBV13 and TRBJ1-2; 10 nucleotides line up with TRBD1. Trimming at V came to 5 bases and at J to 0 bases, leaving 6 bases not matched to a gene. This CDR3 is 16 amino acids long. Germline CDR1 reads PRHDT; CDR2 reads FYEKMQ (reference sequence). DNA of the CDR3: TGTGCCAGCAGCCGGGACAGGGGTAGAGCTAACTATGGCTACACCTTC. Its translation is CASSRDRGRANYGYTF.

This chain joins TRBV29-1 and TRBJ1-4; possibly TRBD1 for D (5 bases). V was pared by 4 bases and J by 3 bases, with 9 bases between. Germline CDR1 SQVTM, CDR2 ANQGSEA. The CDR3 contains 13 residues. The CDR3 coding sequence is TGCAGCGTTGGAGAGACAGCTAATGAAAAACTGTTTTTT. Its protein is CSVGETANEKLFF. Combining the CDR3 with reference TRBV29-1 and TRBJ1-4 gives the whole variable domain SAVISQKPSRDICQRGTSLTIQCQVDSQVTMMFWYRQQPGQSLTLIATANQGSEATYESGFVIDKFPISRPNLTFSTLTVSNMSPEDSSIYLCSVGETANEKLFFGSGTQLSVL.

In its sample, this clone was seen many times. The J gene is TRBJ2-7, the V gene TRBV20-1, with a weak D call TRBD1 (6 bases). V lost 3 bases and J lost 6, with 9 bases in between. This CDR3 region has 11 residues. Germline V gives CDR1 DFQATT, CDR2 SNEGSKA (reference sequence). CDR3 DNA: TGCAGTGCTAGTGCCAGGGGCGAGCAGTACTTC. This encodes CSASARGEQYF.

The J gene is TRBJ2-3, the V gene TRBV6-6; 9 bases are a match to TRBD2. Germline loops: CDR1 MNHNY, CDR2 SVGAGI (reference sequence). CDR3 length equals 15 residues. V shed 2 bases and J 5 bases; nucleotides not matched to a gene: 5. Here the CDR3 reads CASSYGAGGVDTQYF. The CDR3 DNA sequence: TGTGCCAGCAGTTACGGGGCGGGAGGGGTAGATACGCAGTATTTT.